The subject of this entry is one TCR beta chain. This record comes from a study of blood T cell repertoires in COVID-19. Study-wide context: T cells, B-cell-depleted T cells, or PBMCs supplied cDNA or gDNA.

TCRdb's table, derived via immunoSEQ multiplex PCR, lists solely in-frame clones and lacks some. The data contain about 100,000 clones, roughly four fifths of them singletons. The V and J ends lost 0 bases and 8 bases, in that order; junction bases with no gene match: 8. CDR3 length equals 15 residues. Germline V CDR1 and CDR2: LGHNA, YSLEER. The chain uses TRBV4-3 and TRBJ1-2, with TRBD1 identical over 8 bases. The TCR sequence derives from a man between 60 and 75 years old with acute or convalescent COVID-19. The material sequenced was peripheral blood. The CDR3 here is CASSQDSQGARGYTF. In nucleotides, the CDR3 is TGCGCCAGCAGCCAAGATTCCCAGGGGGCGCGGGGCTACACCTTC.